The T cell receptor beta chain under discussion was sequenced for a study of blood T cell repertoires in COVID-19 (dated by TCRdb to the early 2020s). Study-wide context: The collaborator samples originated in the United States, Italy and Spain and spanned the acute and convalescent phases of COVID-19. The prospective study material was composed of cDNA or gDNA derived from T cells, B-cell-depleted T cells, or PBMCs. The samples were drawn from the first 160 participants of the ongoing ImmuneRACE study and from more than 1,000 subjects provided by 6 global collaborators. The repertoires were made available in a free public database intended to serve as a resource for research on the immune response to SARS-CoV-2. Where available, HLA class I and class II types were obtained from metadata supplied by the sample provider rather than from assay-based typing. A de-identified subject ID, COVID-19 status, age in years and sex were almost always included in the sample metadata. The dataset comprised deeply sampled blood TCRbeta repertoires from subjects exposed to, actively infected with, or recovered from COVID-19. What the authors observed across the whole study: The amount of clinical and demographic metadata varied by source and participant and was provided uncurated.

TCRbeta CDR3 regions were amplified from genomic DNA by means of the immunoSEQ Assay, a bias-controlled multiplex PCR. In the paper's pipeline: Within the assay, amplification of reference gene primers was used to estimate how many nucleated cells each sample contained. To quantify the absolute abundance of each unique TCRbeta CDR3 rearrangement, sequence reads were collapsed and filtered. For each sample, productive Simpson clonality was calculated as the square root of Simpson's diversity index across productive rearrangements. Held by TCRdb, this immuneACCESS table contains in-frame sequences only and omits some clones. Under half of the omission traces to an unresolved V gene where checked; the cause of the rest is unknown. That table is the source of V, J and clone size, and D and trimming were worked out from the DNA. The sample contains 140,000 to 150,000 clones, roughly 85% of them found a single time. 6.5% to 9.5% of the sample goes to the ten largest clones.

One collaborating source in Seattle enrolled patients while the patients were actively infected and followed the patients over time throughout the course of disease. Collaborating institutions collected whole blood in K2EDTA tubes following their own protocols. For TCRbeta analysis, collaborator samples were shipped as frozen whole blood, as isolated PBMCs, or as DNA extracted from either sample type. A remark on this clone: Its binding antigen is unknown. The sample holds no much larger clone one base away, and base qualities are not on file.

V is pared back by 2 bases and J by 4 bases, with 7 bases lying between the germline termini. The germline V gene yields MNHEY for CDR1 and SVGAGI for CDR2. The cysteine opens and the phenylalanine closes a CDR3 of 13 amino acids. Here the CDR3 DNA is all that survives: 39 bases in frame from base 1. The clonotype comes from a woman in her sixties or seventies with COVID-19, enrolled during active disease. Sequencing was performed on peripheral blood. The rearrangement joined TRBV6-5 to TRBJ2-3; there is no confident call for the D gene. The CDR3 reads CASSYGLSDTQYF. At the DNA level, the sequence is TGTGCCAGCAGTTACGGTCTATCAGATACGCAGTATTTT.